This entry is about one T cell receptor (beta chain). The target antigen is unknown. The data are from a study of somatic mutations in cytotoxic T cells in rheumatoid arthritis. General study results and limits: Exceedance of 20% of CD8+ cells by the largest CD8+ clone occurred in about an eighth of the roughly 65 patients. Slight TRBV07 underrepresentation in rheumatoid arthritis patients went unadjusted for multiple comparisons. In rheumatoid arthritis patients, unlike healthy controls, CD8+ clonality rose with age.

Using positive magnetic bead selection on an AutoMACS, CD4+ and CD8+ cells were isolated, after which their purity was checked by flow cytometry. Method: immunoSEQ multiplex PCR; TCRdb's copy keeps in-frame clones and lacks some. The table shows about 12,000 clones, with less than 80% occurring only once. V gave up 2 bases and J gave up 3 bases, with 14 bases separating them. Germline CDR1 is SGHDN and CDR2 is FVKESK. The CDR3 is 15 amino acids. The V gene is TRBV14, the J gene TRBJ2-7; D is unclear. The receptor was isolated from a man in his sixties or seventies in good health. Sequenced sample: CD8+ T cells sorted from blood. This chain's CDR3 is CASSQPRSGGYEQYF. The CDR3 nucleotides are TGTGCCAGCAGCCAACCCAGGAGTGGTGGCTACGAGCAGTACTTC.